These T cell receptor beta chains were read from a single sample in a study of blood T cell repertoires in COVID-19. Libraries were prepared by immunoSEQ multiplex PCR; TCRdb keeps only in-frame clonotypes and omits some of them. The repertoire holds around 250,000 clones, around 84% seen once, with 3.4% in the top ten. The sample comprised peripheral blood. The receptors here all came from a woman between 18 and 29 years old with acute or convalescent COVID-19. CDR3s include the opening cysteine and the closing phenylalanine or tryptophan. Fields, in order: J gene, D gene, clone size, V gene, CDR3 DNA, CDR3 protein. A D gene is named only where the DNA matches it firmly. Expanded clones are given a class, and other clones once, few, many or no size at all.

>TRBJ1-2|TRBD1|-|TRBV11-1
TGTGCCAGCAGCTTAGCCCCCGGGACAGGGAACTATGGCTACACCTTC
CASSLAPGTGNYGYTF
>TRBJ1-1|-|-|TRBV21-1
TGTGCCAGCAGCAAAGGTACGGGTTACGGCACTGAAGCTTTCTTT
CASSKGTGYGTEAFF
>TRBJ2-7|-|-|TRBV27
TGTGCCAGCAGTTTATCCCGGAGCTCCTACGAGCAGTACTTC
CASSLSRSSYEQYF
>TRBJ1-2|-|-|TRBV28
TGTGCCAGCAGTGACCAGGGGATGAACTATGGCTACACCTTC
CASSDQGMNYGYTF
>TRBJ2-1|TRBD2|-|TRBV29-1
TGCAGCGTTGACGGCGGGAGCTCCTACAATGAGCAGTTCTTC
CSVDGGSSYNEQFF
>TRBJ2-5|-|-|TRBV2
TGTGCCAGGTCCCAGACAGCACAAGAGACCCAGTACTTC
CARSQTAQETQYF
>TRBJ2-3|TRBD2|-|TRBV24-1
TGTGCCACCAGTGGTAGCGGGAGGGATACGCAGTATTTT
CATSGSGRDTQYF
>TRBJ2-7|TRBD2|-|TRBV7-2
TGTGCCAGCAGCTTAGAGCTAGCGGGATACGAGCAGTACTTC
CASSLELAGYEQYF
>TRBJ1-4|-|-|TRBV5-6
TGTGCCAGCAGCCAATTAGACAGGCCGAATGAAAAACTGTTTTTT
CASSQLDRPNEKLFF
>TRBJ1-6|-|-|TRBV28
TGTGCCAGCAGCAAAGCCGGGGGACCCCTCCACTTT
CASSKAGGPLHF
>TRBJ2-2|TRBD2|-|TRBV27
TGTGCCAGCAGTTTGGCGGGAGCCGGGGAGCTGTTTTTT
CASSLAGAGELFF
>TRBJ1-6|-|-|TRBV12-3/TRBV12-4
TGTGCCAGCAGTTTAGTATATTCACCCCTCCACTTT
CASSLVYSPLHF
>TRBJ2-3|TRBD1|-|TRBV4-3
TGCGCCAGCAGCCAGAGAGGACAGGGGCGTAGCACAGATACGCAGTATTTT
CASSQRGQGRSTDTQYF
>TRBJ2-3|-|-|TRBV28
TGTGCCAGCAGTTTAGGGGCCCGCACAGATACGCAGTATTTT
CASSLGARTDTQYF
>TRBJ1-1|TRBD1|-|TRBV7-6
TGTGCCAGCAGCCGACGGACAGGTGGGACTGAAGCTTTCTTT
CASSRRTGGTEAFF
>TRBJ1-2|TRBD1|-|TRBV6-5
TGTGCCAGCAGGACCACAGGGGGGTATGGCTACACCTTC
CASRTTGGYGYTF
>TRBJ1-1|-|-|TRBV7-9
TGTGCCAGCAGCTTAGCGGGCGCTTTCTTT
CASSLAGAFF
>TRBJ1-1|TRBD1|-|TRBV19
TGTGCCAGTAGTGCAAATAGGGACAGGGGCCCTGAAGCTTTCTTT
CASSANRDRGPEAFF
>TRBJ2-6|-|few|TRBV7-3
TGTGCCAGCAGCCCAGGGATCTCTGGGGCCAACGTCCTGACTTTC
CASSPGISGANVLTF
>TRBJ2-1|-|few|TRBV24-1
TGTGCCACCAGTGATAACGGGGACTCCCTCCTTGAGCAGTTCTTC
CATSDNGDSLLEQFF
>TRBJ1-2|-|once|TRBV30
TGTGCCTGGAGTCCTCAGTACGGGTATGGCTACACCTTC
CAWSPQYGYGYTF
>TRBJ1-2|TRBD1|few|TRBV10-3
TGTGCCATCAGTGACGTGGGGACAGCTAACTATGGCTACACCTTC
CAISDVGTANYGYTF
>TRBJ1-2|TRBD1|-|TRBV30
TGTGCCTGGACCACGACAGGGGGCGCGAGGGGCTACACCTTC
CAWTTTGGARGYTF
>TRBJ2-5|-|many|TRBV30
TGTGCCTGGAACCACGACAGTCAAGAGACCCAGTACTTC
CAWNHDSQETQYF
>TRBJ1-6|TRBD1|-|TRBV30
TGTGCCTGGACCCTTGGGACAGGGAAGAATTCACCCCTCCACTTT
CAWTLGTGKNSPLHF
>TRBJ2-7|TRBD1|once|TRBV28
TGTGCCAGCAGTACTACCGGGGCAGGGGGCGTGAGGGAGCAGTACTTC
CASSTTGAGGVREQYF
>TRBJ1-6|-|-|TRBV7-2
TGTGCCAGCAGCTTCCAGGGGATTAATTCACCCCTCCACTTT
CASSFQGINSPLHF
>TRBJ2-7|-|-|TRBV7-9
TGTGCCAGCAGTCCACCGCGGGTCCGCGAGCAGTACTTC
CASSPPRVREQYF
>TRBJ1-6|-|-|TRBV5-1
TGCGCCAGCAGCTTGGGTGGACTGGGGTTTTCACCCCTCCACTTT
CASSLGGLGFSPLHF
>TRBJ2-1|-|-|TRBV3-1/TRBV3-2
TGTGCCAGCAGCCAAGAGGCTAGCACCTACAATGAGCAGTTCTTC
CASSQEASTYNEQFF
>TRBJ1-1|-|-|TRBV4-3
TGCGCCAGCAGCCAAGATGGTAGGGGAGGTCGGAACACTGAAGCTTTCTTT
CASSQDGRGGRNTEAFF
>TRBJ2-5|-|many|TRBV6-2/TRBV6-3
TGTGCCAGCAGTCGCTCCGGAGGACGAGAGACCCAGTACTTC
CASSRSGGRETQYF
>TRBJ2-3|TRBD2|-|TRBV9
TGTGCCAGCAGCCTCGTTCCTGGGACTAGCGGTAGCACAGATACGCAGTATTTT
CASSLVPGTSGSTDTQYF
>TRBJ1-2|-|-|TRBV7-9
TGTGCCAGCAGCTCGACAGTTACTGGAAACTATGGCTACACCTTC
CASSSTVTGNYGYTF
>TRBJ2-1|TRBD2|-|TRBV5-6
TGTGCCAGCAGCCCGCGGGAGGGCCACTACAATGAGCAGTTCTTC
CASSPREGHYNEQFF
>TRBJ2-7|TRBD1|-|TRBV28
TGTGCCAGCAGTTTATGGGGACGAGGGTCGGGGTCAGGGGGCCCCGAAAATGCGGGGGAGCAGTACTTC
CASSLWGRGSGSGGPENAGEQYF
>TRBJ1-2|TRBD1|many|TRBV27
TGTGCCAGCAGTTTATCGTGGACAGGGGTTGATGGCTACACCTTC
CASSLSWTGVDGYTF
>TRBJ1-2|-|-|TRBV28
TGTGCCAGCATTACTACCGGGAGTAGCTATGGCTACACCTTC
CASITTGSSYGYTF
>TRBJ2-7|-|-|TRBV5-1
TGCGCCAGCAGCTGGAAGGACAGCACCTACGAGCAGTACTTC
CASSWKDSTYEQYF
>TRBJ2-7|TRBD2|-|TRBV15
TGTGCCACCAGCAGAGACGTCCCCGTTGGACTAGCGGGAGGGCCCGTCGAGCAGTACTTC
CATSRDVPVGLAGGPVEQYF
>TRBJ1-5|-|-|TRBV29-1
TGCAGCGCCGGGACAATTGATCAGCCCCAGCATTTT
CSAGTIDQPQHF
>TRBJ1-3|TRBD1|-|TRBV5-1
TGCGCCAGCACCGAGGGACAGGCTGGAAACACCATATATTTT
CASTEGQAGNTIYF
>TRBJ2-7|TRBD2|-|TRBV27
TGTGCCAGCAGTCCCGGGACTAGAGCAACCTACGAGCAGTACTTC
CASSPGTRATYEQYF
>TRBJ2-1|TRBD1|-|TRBV27
TGTGCCAGCAGCGGACAGGGGGCGCGGAATGAGCAGTTCTTC
CASSGQGARNEQFF
>TRBJ1-1|TRBD1|-|TRBV7-2
TGTGCCAGCAGCAGTGACAGGGGGAACACTGAAGCTTTCTTT
CASSSDRGNTEAFF
>TRBJ2-1|TRBD2|-|TRBV4-3
TGCGCCAGCAACCCCGGGACTAGCGGCGCCTACAATGAGCAGTTCTTC
CASNPGTSGAYNEQFF
>TRBJ1-4|-|-|TRBV19
TGTGCCAGTAGTATCGACCGGGGGGAAAAACTGTTTTTT
CASSIDRGEKLFF
>TRBJ2-7|TRBD2|-|TRBV24-1
TGTGCCACCAGTCCCTACCTACTAGCGGGTCCCGGCGAGCAGTACTTC
CATSPYLLAGPGEQYF
>TRBJ2-5|TRBD2|-|TRBV18
TGTGCCAGCTCACCACGGGAGGGCCCTGGGGAGACCCAGTACTTC
CASSPREGPGETQYF
>TRBJ2-1|-|few|TRBV28
TGTGCCAGCAGTTGGGACACTAAAATCAATGAGCAGTTCTTC
CASSWDTKINEQFF
>TRBJ2-7|-|-|TRBV7-2
TGTGCCAGCAGCTCAGTCCAGGGCGGCGAGCAGTACTTC
CASSSVQGGEQYF
>TRBJ2-7|-|-|TRBV5-1
TGCGCCAGCAGCTTTGCGGGCTCCTACGAGCAGTACTTC
CASSFAGSYEQYF
>TRBJ2-1|TRBD2|-|TRBV9
TGTGCCAGCAGCGTAGGGTCGGGGGGACCATACAATGAGCAGTTCTTC
CASSVGSGGPYNEQFF
>TRBJ2-7|TRBD2|-|TRBV4-1
TGCGCCAGCAGCCAAGAATTGACGGGACTAGCGGGAGCCTACGAGCAGTACTTC
CASSQELTGLAGAYEQYF